Included here is one T cell receptor (beta chain) sequence, with context. Its matching antigen is unknown. This sample was taken from a study of cytomegalovirus exposure and HLA in healthy donors. Study outcomes and limitations: Later on, an analysis tied 15,000 or so TCR beta sequences to HLA alleles at 0.05 false discovery rate. Apparent HLA restriction characterized most CMV-associated TCR beta chains in a later analysis. Per a prior analysis, the majority of TCR beta V segments were productive roughly 87% or roughly 30% of the time. In the analysis, some V segments, TRBV6-2 and TRBV6-3 included, were excluded as indistinguishable.

J gave up 6 bases and V 1 base, and 7 bases lay outside the gene matches. CDR3 length: 14 residues. Germline loops: CDR1 SGHNT, CDR2 YYREEE (reference sequence). PCR amplification relied on 60 Vbeta primers (plus 13 Jbeta primers). Clones were sequenced by immunoSEQ multiplex PCR, and TCRdb holds only the in-frame ones, with some missing. Among under 200,000 clones listed, just under 80% were seen once. The sequence was obtained from a man in his thirties or forties in good health and CMV-seronegative. The sample taken for sequencing was PBMCs. The genes are TRBV5-4 and TRBJ2-7; 7 positions match TRBD2. The CDR3 DNA reads as TGTGCCAGCAGCTTGATGGGAGGGCTCGGCGAGCAGTACTTC. As protein: CASSLMGGLGEQYF.